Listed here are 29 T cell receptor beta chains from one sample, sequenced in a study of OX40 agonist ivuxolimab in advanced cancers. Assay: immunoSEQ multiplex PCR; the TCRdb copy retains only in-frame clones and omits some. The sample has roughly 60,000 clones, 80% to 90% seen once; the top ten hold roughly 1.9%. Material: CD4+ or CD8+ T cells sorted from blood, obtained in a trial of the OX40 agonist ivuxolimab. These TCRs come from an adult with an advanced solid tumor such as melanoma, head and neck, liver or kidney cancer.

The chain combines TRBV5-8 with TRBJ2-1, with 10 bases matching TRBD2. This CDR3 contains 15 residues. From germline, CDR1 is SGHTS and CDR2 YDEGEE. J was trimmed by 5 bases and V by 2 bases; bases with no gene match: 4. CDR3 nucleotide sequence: TGTGCCAGCAGCTTAAGCGGGAGGGCCCACAATGAGCAGTTCTTC. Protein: CASSLSGRAHNEQFF.

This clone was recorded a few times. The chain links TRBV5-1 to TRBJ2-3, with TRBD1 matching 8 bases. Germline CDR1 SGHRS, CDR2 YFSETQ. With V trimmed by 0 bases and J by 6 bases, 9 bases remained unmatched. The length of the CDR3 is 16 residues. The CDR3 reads CASSLDGTGYGDTQYF. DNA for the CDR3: TGCGCCAGCAGCTTGGATGGGACAGGATATGGGGATACGCAGTATTTT.

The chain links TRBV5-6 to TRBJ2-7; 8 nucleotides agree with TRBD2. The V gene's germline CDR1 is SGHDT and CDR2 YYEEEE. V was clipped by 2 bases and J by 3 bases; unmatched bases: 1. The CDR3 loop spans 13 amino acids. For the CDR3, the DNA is TGTGCCAGCAGCTTAAGCGGGGGCTACGAGCAGTACGTC. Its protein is CASSLSGGYEQYV.

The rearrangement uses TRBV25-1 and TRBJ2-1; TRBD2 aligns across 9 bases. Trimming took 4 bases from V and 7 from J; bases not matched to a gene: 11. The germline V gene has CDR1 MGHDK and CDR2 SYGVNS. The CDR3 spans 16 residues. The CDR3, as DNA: TGTGCCAGCAGTGCGATCCCGGGACTAGCCGCGAATGAGCAGTTCTTC. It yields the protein CASSAIPGLAANEQFF.

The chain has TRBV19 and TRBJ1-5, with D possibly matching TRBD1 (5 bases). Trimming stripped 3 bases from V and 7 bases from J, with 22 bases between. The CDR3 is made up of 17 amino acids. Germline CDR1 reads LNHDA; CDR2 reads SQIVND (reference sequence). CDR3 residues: CASSMLGEAVFGQPQHF. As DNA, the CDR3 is TGTGCCAGTAGTATGTTGGGGGAGGCGGTATTTGGGCAGCCCCAGCATTTT.

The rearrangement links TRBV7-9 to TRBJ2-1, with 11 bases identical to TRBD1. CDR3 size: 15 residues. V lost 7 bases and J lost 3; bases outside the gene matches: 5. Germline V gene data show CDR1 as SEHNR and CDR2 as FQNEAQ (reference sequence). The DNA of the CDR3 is TGTGCCAGCACCCCGGGGACAGGGGGCTACAATGAGCAGTTCTTC. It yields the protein CASTPGTGGYNEQFF. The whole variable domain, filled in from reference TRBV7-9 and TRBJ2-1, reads DTGVSQNPRHKITKRGQNVTFRCDPISEHNRLYWYRQTLGQGPEFLTYFQNEAQLEKSRLLSDRFSAERPKGSFSTLEIQRTEQGDSAMYLCASTPGTGGYNEQFFGPGTRLTVL.

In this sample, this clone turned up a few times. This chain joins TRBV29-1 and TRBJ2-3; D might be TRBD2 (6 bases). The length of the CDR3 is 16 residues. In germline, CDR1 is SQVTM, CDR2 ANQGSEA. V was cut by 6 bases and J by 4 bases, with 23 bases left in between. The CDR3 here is CSVFGVRDDSPDTQYF. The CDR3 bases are TGCAGCGTGTTCGGTGTGCGGGATGATTCGCCAGATACGCAGTATTTT.

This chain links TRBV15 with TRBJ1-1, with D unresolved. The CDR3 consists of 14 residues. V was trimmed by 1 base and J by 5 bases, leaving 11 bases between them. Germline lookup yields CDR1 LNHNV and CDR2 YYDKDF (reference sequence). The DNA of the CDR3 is TGTGCCACCAGCAGAGTTTTAATCGGAACTGAAGCTTTCTTT. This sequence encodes CATSRVLIGTEAFF.

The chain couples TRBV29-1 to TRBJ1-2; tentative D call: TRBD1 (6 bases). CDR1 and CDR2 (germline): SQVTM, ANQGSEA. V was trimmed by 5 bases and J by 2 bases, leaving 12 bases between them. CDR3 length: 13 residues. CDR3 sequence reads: CSVSKGGNYGYTF. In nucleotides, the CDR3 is TGCAGCGTTTCCAAGGGGGGAAACTATGGCTACACCTTC. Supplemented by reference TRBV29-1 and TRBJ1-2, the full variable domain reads SAVISQKPSRDICQRGTSLTIQCQVDSQVTMMFWYRQQPGQSLTLIATANQGSEATYESGFVIDKFPISRPNLTFSTLTVSNMSPEDSSIYLCSVSKGGNYGYTFGSGTRLTVV.

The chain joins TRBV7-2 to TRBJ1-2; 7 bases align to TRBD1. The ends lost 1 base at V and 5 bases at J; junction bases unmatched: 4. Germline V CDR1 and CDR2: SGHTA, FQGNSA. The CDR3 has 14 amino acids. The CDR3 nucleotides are TGTGCCAGCAGCTTAGGGTCAGGGGGGTATGGCTACACCTTC. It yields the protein CASSLGSGGYGYTF.

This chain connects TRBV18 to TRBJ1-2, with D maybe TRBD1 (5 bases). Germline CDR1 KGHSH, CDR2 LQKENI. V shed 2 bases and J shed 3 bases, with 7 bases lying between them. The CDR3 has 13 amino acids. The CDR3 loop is CASSPIQDYGYTF. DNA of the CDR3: TGTGCCAGCTCACCAATACAGGACTATGGCTACACCTTC.

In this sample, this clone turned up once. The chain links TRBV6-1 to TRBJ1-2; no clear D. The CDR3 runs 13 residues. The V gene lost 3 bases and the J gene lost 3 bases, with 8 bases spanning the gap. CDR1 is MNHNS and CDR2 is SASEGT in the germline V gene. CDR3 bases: TGTGCCAGCAGTGAGGGCAGACACTATGGCTACACCTTC. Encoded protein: CASSEGRHYGYTF.

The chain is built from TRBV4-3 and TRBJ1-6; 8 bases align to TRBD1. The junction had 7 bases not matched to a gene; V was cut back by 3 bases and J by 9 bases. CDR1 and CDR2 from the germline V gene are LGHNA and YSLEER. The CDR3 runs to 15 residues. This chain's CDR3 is CASSQPGTGGSPLHF. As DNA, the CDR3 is TGCGCCAGCAGCCAGCCCGGGACAGGCGGTTCACCCCTCCACTTT.

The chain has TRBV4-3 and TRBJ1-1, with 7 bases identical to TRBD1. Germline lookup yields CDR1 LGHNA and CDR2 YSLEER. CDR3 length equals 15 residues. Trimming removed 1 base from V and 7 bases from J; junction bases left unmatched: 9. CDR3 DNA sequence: TGCGCCAGCAGCCAAGGGTGGGACAGACCTCTTGAAGCTTTCTTT. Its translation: CASSQGWDRPLEAFF.

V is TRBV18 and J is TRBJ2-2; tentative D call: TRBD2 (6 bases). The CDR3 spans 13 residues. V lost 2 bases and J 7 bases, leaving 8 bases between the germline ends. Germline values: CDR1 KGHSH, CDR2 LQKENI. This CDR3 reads CASSPGGDGELFF. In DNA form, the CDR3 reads TGTGCCAGCTCACCAGGAGGGGACGGGGAGCTGTTTTTT.

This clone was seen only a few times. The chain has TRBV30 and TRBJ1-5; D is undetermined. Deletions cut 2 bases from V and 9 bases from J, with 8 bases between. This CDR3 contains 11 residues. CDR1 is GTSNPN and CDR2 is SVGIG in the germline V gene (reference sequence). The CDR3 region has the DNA TGTGCCTGGAGTTGGGAAGGGCCCCAGCATTTT. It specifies CAWSWEGPQHF.

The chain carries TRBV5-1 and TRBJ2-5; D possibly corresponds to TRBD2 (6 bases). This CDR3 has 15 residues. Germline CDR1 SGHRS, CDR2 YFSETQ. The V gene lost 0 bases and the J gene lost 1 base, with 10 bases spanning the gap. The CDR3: CASSLENGGQETQYF. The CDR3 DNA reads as TGCGCCAGCAGCTTGGAGAACGGGGGCCAAGAGACCCAGTACTTC.

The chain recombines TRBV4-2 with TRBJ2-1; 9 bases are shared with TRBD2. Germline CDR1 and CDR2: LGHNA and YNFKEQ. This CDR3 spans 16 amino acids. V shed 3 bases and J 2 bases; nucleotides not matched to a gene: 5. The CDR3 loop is CASSQGAGGAYNEQFF. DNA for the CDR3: TGTGCCAGCAGCCAGGGTGCGGGAGGGGCCTACAATGAGCAGTTCTTC.

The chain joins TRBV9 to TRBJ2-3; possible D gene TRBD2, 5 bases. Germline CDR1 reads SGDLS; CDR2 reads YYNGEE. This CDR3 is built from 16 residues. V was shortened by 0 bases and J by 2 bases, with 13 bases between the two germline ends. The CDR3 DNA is TGTGCCAGCAGCGTAGGAAGTAGCGAGAACACAGATACGCAGTATTTT. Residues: CASSVGSSENTDTQYF.

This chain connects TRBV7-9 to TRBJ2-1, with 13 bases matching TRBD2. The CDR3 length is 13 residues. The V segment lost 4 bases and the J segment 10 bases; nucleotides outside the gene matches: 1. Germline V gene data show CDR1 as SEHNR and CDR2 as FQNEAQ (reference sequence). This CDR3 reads CASSSGLAGEQFF. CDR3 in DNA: TGTGCCAGCAGCTCGGGACTAGCGGGAGAGCAGTTCTTC.

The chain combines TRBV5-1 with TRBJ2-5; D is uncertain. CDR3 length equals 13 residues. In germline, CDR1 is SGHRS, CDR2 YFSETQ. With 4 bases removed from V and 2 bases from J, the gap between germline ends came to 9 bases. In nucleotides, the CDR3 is TGCGCCAGCAGCATACGACCACAAGAGACCCAGTACTTC. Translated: CASSIRPQETQYF.

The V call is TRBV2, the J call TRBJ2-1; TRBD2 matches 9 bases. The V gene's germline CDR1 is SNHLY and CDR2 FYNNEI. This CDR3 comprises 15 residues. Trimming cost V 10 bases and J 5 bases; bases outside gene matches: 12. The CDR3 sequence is CATRRAGGQDNEQFF. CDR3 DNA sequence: TGTGCCACCCGTAGGGCGGGAGGGCAAGACAATGAGCAGTTCTTC. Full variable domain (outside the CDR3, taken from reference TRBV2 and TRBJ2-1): EPEVTQTPSHQVTQMGQEVILRCVPISNHLYFYWYRQILGQKVEFLVSFYNNEISEKSEIFDDQFSVERPDGSNFTLKIRSTKLEDSAMYFCATRRAGGQDNEQFFGPGTRLTVL.

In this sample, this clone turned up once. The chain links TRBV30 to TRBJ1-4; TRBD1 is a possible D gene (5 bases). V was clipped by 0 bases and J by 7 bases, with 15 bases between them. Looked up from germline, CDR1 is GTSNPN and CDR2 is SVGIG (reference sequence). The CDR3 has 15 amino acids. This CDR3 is CAWSVPGTVGEKLFF. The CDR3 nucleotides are TGTGCCTGGAGTGTACCCGGGACCGTGGGTGAAAAACTGTTTTTT.

This CDR3 is CASTRTSGLPTSYNEQFF. The CDR3 nucleotides are TGTGCCAGCACCCGGACTAGCGGCCTTCCCACCTCCTACAATGAGCAGTTCTTC. V gene TRBV9 combines with J gene TRBJ2-1; 10 bases match TRBD2. V dropped 6 bases and J dropped 0; count of bases not matched to a gene: 12. Per the germline V gene, CDR1 is SGDLS and CDR2 is YYNGEE. The CDR3 runs 18 residues.

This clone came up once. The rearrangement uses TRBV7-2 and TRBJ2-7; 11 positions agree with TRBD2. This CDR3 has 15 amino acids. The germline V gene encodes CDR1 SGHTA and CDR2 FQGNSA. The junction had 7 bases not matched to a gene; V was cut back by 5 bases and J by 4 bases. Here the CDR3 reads CASSESSGRSYEQYF. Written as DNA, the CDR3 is TGTGCCAGCAGCGAATCTAGCGGGAGGTCGTACGAGCAGTACTTC. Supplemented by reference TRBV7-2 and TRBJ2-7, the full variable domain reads GAGVSQSPSNKVTEKGKDVELRCDPISGHTALYWYRQSLGQGLEFLIYFQGNSAPDKSGLPSDRFSAERTGGSVSTLTIQRTQQEDSAVYLCASSESSGRSYEQYFGPGTRLTVT.

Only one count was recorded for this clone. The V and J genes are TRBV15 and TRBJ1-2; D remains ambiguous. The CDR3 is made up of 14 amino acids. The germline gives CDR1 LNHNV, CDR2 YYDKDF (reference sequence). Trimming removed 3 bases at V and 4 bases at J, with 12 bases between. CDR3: CATSRMWLPYGYTF. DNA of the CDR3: TGTGCCACCAGCAGGATGTGGCTTCCCTATGGCTACACCTTC.

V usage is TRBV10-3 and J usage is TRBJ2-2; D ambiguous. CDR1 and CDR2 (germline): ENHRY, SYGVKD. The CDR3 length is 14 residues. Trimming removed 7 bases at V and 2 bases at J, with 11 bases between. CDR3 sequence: CAITAKVNTGELFF. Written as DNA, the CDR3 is TGTGCCATCACTGCGAAAGTTAACACCGGGGAGCTGTTTTTT.

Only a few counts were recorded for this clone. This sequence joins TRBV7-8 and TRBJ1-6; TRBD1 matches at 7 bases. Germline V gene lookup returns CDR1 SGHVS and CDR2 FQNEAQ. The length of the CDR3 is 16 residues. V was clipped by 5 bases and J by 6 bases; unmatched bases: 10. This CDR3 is CASSAPPYRGNSPLHF. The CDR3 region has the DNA TGTGCCAGCAGCGCCCCCCCATACAGGGGTAATTCACCCCTCCACTTT.

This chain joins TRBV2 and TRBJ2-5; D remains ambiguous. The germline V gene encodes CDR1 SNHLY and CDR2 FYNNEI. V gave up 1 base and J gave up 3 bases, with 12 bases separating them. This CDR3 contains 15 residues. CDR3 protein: CASSEDRVGEETQYF. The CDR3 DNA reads TGTGCCAGCAGTGAAGATCGGGTGGGCGAAGAGACCCAGTACTTC.